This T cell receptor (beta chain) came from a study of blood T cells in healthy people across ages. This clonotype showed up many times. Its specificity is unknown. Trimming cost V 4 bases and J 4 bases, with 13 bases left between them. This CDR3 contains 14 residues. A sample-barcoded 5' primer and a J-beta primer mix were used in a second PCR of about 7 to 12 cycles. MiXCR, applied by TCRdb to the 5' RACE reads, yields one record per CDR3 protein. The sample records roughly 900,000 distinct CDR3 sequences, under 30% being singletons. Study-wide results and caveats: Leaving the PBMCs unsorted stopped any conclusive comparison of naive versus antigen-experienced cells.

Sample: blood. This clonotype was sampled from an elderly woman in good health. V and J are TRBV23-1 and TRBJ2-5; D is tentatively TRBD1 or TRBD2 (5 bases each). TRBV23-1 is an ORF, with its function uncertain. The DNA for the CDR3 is TGCGCCAGCAGTCGTTCTGGGGCGGGAGAGACCCAGTACTTC. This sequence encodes CASSRSGAGETQYF.